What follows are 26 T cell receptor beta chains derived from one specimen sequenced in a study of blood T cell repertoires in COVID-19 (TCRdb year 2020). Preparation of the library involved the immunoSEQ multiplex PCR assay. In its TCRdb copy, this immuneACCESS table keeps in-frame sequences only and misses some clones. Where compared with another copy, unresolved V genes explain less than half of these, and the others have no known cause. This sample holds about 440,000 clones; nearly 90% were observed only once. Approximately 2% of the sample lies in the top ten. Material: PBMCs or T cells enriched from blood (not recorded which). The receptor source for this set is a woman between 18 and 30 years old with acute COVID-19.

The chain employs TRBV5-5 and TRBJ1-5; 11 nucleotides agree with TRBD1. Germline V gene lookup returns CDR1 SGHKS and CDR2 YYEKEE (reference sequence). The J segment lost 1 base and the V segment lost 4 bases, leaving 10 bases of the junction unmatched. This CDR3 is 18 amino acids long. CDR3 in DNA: TGTGCCAGCAGCCGTGGACAGGGGGCGGTTACGAGCAATCAGCCCCAGCATTTT. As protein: CASSRGQGAVTSNQPQHF.

The CDR3 DNA reads as TGTGCCAGCAGTTTTCCGGGACAGGTCCAGCATTTT. Its protein product is CASSFPGQVQHF. The V and J genes are TRBV12-3 or TRBV12-4 and TRBJ1-5; 8 nucleotides match TRBD1. Trimming at V came to 3 bases and at J to 12 bases, leaving 4 bases not matched to a gene. The CDR3 is 12 amino acids.

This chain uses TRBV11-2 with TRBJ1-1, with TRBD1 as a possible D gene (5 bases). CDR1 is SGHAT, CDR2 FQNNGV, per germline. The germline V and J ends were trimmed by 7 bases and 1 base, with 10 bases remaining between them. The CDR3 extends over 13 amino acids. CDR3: CASTMGGNTEAFF. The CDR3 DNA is TGTGCCAGCACAATGGGGGGGAACACTGAAGCTTTCTTT.

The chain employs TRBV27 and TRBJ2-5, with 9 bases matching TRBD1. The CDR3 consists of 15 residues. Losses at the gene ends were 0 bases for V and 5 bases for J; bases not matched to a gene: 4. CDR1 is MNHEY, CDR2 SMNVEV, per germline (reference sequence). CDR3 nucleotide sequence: TGTGCCAGCAGTTTATCTGGGACAGGGTTGGAGACCCAGTACTTC. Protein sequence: CASSLSGTGLETQYF.

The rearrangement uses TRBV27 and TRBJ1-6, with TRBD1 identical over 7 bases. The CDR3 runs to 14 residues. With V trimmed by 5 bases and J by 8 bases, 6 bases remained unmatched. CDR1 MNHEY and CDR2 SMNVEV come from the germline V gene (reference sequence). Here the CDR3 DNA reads TGTGCCAGCAGTCGACAGGGTCCGGATTCACCCCTCCACTTT. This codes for CASSRQGPDSPLHF.

The CDR3 DNA reads TGCGCCAGCAGCTTGGCGGCTAGCGAAGATACGCAGTATTTT. It specifies CASSLAASEDTQYF. The chain employs TRBV5-1 and TRBJ2-3; D perhaps matches TRBD2 (6 bases). The V end lost 0 bases, the J end lost 5 bases, and 10 bases lay between the germline ends. The CDR3 is 14 residues long. Germline V lookup: CDR1 SGHRS, CDR2 YFSETQ. Combining the CDR3 with reference TRBV5-1 and TRBJ2-3 gives the whole variable domain KAGVTQTPRYLIKTRGQQVTLSCSPISGHRSVSWYQQTPGQGLQFLFEYFSETQRNKGNFPGRFSGRQFSNSRSEMNVSTLELGDSALYLCASSLAASEDTQYFGPGTRLTVL.

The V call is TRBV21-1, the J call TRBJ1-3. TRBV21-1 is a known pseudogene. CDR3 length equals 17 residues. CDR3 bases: TGTGCCAGCAGCATAAAGCCCCCACGGTACTCTGGAAACACCATATATTTT. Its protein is CASSIKPPRYSGNTIYF.

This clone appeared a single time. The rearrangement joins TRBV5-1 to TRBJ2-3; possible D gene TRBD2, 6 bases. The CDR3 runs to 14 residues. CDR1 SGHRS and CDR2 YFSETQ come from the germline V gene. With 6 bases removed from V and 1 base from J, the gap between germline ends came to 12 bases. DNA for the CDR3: TGCGCCAGCACACGCGGGACTGGCACAGATACGCAGTATTTT. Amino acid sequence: CASTRGTGTDTQYF.

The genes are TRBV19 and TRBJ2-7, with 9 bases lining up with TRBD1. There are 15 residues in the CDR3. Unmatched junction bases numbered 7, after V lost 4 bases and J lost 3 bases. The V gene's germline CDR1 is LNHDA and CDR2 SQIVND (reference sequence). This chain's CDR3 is CASSTQDRGHYEQYF. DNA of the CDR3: TGTGCCAGTAGTACCCAGGACAGGGGACACTACGAGCAGTACTTC.

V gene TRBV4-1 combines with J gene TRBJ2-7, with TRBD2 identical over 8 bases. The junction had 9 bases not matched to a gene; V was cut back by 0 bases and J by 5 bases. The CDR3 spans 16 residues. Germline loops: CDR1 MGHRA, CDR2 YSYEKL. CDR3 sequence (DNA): TGCGCCAGCAGCCAAGATTCGTCGGGAGGGTGGGACGAGCAGTACTTC. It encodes CASSQDSSGGWDEQYF.

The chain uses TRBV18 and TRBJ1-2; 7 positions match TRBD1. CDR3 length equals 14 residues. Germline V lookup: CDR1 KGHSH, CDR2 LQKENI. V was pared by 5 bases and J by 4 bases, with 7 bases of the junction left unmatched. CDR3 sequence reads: CASSSQGDGYGYTF. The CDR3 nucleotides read TGTGCCAGCTCATCCCAGGGGGACGGCTATGGCTACACCTTC.

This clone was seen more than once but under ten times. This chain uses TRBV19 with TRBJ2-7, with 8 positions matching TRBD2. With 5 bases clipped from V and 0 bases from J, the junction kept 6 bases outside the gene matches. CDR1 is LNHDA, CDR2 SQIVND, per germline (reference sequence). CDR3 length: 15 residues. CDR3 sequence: CASSSSGGPSYEQYF. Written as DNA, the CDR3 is TGTGCCAGTAGTTCGAGCGGGGGACCCTCCTACGAGCAGTACTTC.

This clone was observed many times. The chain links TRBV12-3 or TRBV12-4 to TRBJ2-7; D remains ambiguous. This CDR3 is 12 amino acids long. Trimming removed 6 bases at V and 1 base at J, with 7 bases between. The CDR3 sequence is CASRSESYEQYF. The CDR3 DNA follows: TGTGCCAGCAGGTCAGAATCCTACGAGCAGTACTTC.

The CDR3 loop is CASSENPPASASYEQYF. CDR3 DNA sequence: TGTGCCAGCAGTGAAAACCCCCCCGCTAGCGCCTCCTACGAGCAGTACTTC. V is TRBV2 and J is TRBJ2-7; D may be TRBD2 (6 bases). The CDR3 has 17 amino acids. The germline V and J ends were trimmed by 2 bases and 0 bases, with 17 bases remaining between them. Germline assignment: CDR1 SNHLY and CDR2 FYNNEI.

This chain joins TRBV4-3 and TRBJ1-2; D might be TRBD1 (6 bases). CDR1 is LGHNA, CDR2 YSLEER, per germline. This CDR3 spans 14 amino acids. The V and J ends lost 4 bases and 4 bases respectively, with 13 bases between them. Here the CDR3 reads CASSRTTGPYGYTF. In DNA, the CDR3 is TGCGCCAGCAGCCGGACGACAGGCCCCTATGGCTACACCTTC.

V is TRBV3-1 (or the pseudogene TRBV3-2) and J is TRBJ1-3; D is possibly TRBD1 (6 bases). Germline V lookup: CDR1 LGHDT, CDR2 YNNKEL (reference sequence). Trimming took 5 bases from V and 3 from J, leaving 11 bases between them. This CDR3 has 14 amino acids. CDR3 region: CASSYPGDGNTIYF. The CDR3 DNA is TGTGCCAGCAGCTATCCAGGGGATGGAAACACCATATATTTT.

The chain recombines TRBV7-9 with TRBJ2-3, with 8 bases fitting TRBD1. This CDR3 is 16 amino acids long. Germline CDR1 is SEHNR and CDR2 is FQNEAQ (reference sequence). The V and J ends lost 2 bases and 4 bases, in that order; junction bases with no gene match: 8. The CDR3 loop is CASSLPAGGGSDTQYF. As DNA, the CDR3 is TGTGCCAGCAGCTTACCGGCAGGGGGCGGATCAGATACGCAGTATTTT.

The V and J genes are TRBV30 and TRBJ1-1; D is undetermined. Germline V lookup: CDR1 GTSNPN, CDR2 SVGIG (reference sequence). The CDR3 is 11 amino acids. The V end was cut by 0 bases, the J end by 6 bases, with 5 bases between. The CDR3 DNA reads TGTGCCTGGAGTGTCGGGGCTGAAGCTTTCTTT. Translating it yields CAWSVGAEAFF.

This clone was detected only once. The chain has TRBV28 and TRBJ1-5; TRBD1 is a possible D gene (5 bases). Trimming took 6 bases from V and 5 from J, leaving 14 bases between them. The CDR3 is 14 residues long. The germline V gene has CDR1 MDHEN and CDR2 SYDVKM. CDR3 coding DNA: TGTGCCAGCAGCCCAATCGTAGGGGATCAGCCCCAGCATTTT. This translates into CASSPIVGDQPQHF. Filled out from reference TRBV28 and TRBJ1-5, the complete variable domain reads DVKVTQSSRYLVKRTGEKVFLECVQDMDHENMFWYRQDPGLGLRLIYFSYDVKMKEKGDIPEGYSVSREKKERFSLILESASTNQTSMYLCASSPIVGDQPQHFGDGTRLSIL.

The CDR3 protein is CATSSRGYGNTIYF. CDR3 nucleotide sequence: TGTGCCACCAGCTCGCGTGGTTATGGAAACACCATATATTTT. The chain employs TRBV15 and TRBJ1-3; no clear D. With 5 bases removed from V and 3 bases from J, the gap between germline ends came to 11 bases. CDR1 is LNHNV and CDR2 is YYDKDF in the germline V gene (reference sequence). The CDR3 is 14 amino acids.

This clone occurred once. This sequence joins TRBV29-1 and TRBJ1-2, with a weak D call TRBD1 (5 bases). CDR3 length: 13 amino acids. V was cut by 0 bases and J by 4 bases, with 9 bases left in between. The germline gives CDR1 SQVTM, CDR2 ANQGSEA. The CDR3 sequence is CSVEEDRFYGYTF. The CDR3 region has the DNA TGCAGCGTTGAAGAAGACAGATTCTATGGCTACACCTTC.

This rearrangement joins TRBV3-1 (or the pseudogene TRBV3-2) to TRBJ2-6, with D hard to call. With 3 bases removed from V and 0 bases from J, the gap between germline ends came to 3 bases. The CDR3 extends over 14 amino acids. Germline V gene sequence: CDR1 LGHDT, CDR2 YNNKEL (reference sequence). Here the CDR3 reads CASSHHSGANVLTF. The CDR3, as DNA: TGTGCCAGCAGCCACCACTCTGGGGCCAACGTCCTGACTTTC.

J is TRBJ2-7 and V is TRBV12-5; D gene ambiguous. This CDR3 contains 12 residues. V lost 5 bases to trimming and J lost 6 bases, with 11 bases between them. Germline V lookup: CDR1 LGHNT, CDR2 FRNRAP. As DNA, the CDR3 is TGTGCTAGTGGTCCCTCCCCTAGCGAGCAGTACTTC. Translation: CASGPSPSEQYF.

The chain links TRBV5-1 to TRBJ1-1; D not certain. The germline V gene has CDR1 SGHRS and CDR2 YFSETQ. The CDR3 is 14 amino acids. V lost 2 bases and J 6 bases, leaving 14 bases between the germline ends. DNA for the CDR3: TGCGCCAGCAGCTTAGAGGGTAGGAGCGCTGAAGCTTTCTTT. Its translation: CASSLEGRSAEAFF. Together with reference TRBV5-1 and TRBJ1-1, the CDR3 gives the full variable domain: KAGVTQTPRYLIKTRGQQVTLSCSPISGHRSVSWYQQTPGQGLQFLFEYFSETQRNKGNFPGRFSGRQFSNSRSEMNVSTLELGDSALYLCASSLEGRSAEAFFGQGTRLTVV.

CDR3 sequence reads: CASSREDRFNEQFF. The CDR3, as DNA: TGTGCCAGCAGCAGGGAGGACAGGTTCAATGAGCAGTTCTTC. The chain couples TRBV7-9 to TRBJ2-1, with a weak D call TRBD1 (7 bases). V gave up 5 bases and J gave up 6 bases, with 14 bases separating them. The CDR3 extends over 14 amino acids. CDR1 is SEHNR and CDR2 is FQNEAQ in the germline V gene (reference sequence). Full variable domain (remainder filled in from reference TRBV7-9 and TRBJ2-1): DTGVSQNPRHKITKRGQNVTFRCDPISEHNRLYWYRQTLGQGPEFLTYFQNEAQLEKSRLLSDRFSAERPKGSFSTLEIQRTEQGDSAMYLCASSREDRFNEQFFGPGTRLTVL.

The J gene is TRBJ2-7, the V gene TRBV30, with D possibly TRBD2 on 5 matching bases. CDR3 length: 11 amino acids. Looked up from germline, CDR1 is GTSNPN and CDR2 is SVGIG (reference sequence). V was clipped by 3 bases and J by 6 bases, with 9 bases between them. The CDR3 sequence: CAWRFGGEQYF. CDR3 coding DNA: TGTGCCTGGAGGTTCGGAGGCGAGCAGTACTTC.